This T cell receptor beta chain was sequenced during a study of tumor-infiltrating lymphocytes in primary liver carcinoma. The germline gives CDR1 SGHRS, CDR2 YFSETQ. The length of the CDR3 is 16 residues. Making TCR beta cDNA involved 400 to 600 ng total RNA and a constant-region primer. TCR beta libraries came from three nested multiplex PCR rounds using slightly modified ARM-PCR. TRBV1-TRBV30 forward primers and a C-beta reverse primer were used in the first two PCR rounds, which each ran for ten to eleven cycles. From the multiplex PCR reads, TCRdb called clonotypes with MiXCR, one entry per CDR3 protein. The repertoire holds tens of thousands of distinct CDR3 sequences, with 70% to 80% as singletons. Only a few counts were recorded for this clonotype. At one boundary the junction diverges from the germline segment, which might be a read error. Co-extracting RNA and DNA was done with about 17-30 mg of unsorted bulk tissue as input.

Specimen: liver tumor tissue from sampling region 4. Subset given: tumor region T4, right-lateral pole. This chain uses TRBV5-1 with TRBJ2-3, with TRBD2 as a possible D gene (5 bases). This receptor was obtained from a man in his forties with primary liver carcinoma and hepatitis B virus infection. Here the CDR3 reads CANSLNGRASTDTQYF. The CDR3 DNA follows: TGCGCCAACAGCTTGAACGGCCGTGCTAGCACGGATACGCAGTATTTT.